The 8 T cell receptor beta chains below were found in one sample sequenced in a study of fetal regulatory T cell absence and autoimmunity. Some clones are missing from TCRdb's copy, which holds only in-frame ones; the method was immunoSEQ multiplex PCR. This sample has 95,000 or so clones, with approximately 75% found just once. The sequenced sample consisted of pancreas tissue. These receptors all come from a male donor with IPEX syndrome.

This chain links TRBV13 with TRBJ1-2, with D maybe TRBD1 (5 bases). V lost 3 bases, J lost 2 bases, and 7 bases lay in between. The CDR3 has 13 residues. Germline V gene sequence: CDR1 PRHDT, CDR2 FYEKMQ (reference sequence). CDR3 region: CASSFGDNYGYTF. In nucleotides, the CDR3 is TGTGCCAGCAGCTTCGGGGACAACTATGGCTACACCTTC. Full variable domain (missing parts from reference TRBV13 and TRBJ1-2): AAGVIQSPRHLIKEKRETATLKCYPIPRHDTVYWYQQGPGQDPQFLISFYEKMQSDKGSIPDRFSAQQFSDYHSELNMSSLELGDSALYFCASSFGDNYGYTFGSGTRLTVV.

The V and J genes are TRBV5-8 and TRBJ1-2; D perhaps matches TRBD1 (5 bases). The germline V gene encodes CDR1 SGHTS and CDR2 YDEGEE. The V and J ends lost 3 bases and 4 bases respectively, with 19 bases between them. The CDR3 is made up of 16 amino acids. The CDR3 DNA is TGTGCCAGCAGCTCCTTGGATGGGGGAGGGTCCTATGGCTACACCTTC. It translates to CASSSLDGGGSYGYTF.

The chain carries TRBV4-1 and TRBJ2-1, with D perhaps matching TRBD1 or TRBD2 (5 bases each). Germline CDR1 MGHRA, CDR2 YSYEKL. The CDR3 contains 15 residues. V was pared by 2 bases and J by 4 bases, with 12 bases between. CDR3 residues: CASSQPLGPYNEQFF. In DNA form, the CDR3 reads TGCGCCAGCAGCCAACCTCTGGGACCTTACAATGAGCAGTTCTTC.

The rearrangement uses TRBV5-6 and TRBJ2-3; D not resolved. The CDR3 length is 16 residues. The germline V gene has CDR1 SGHDT and CDR2 YYEEEE. V shed 2 bases and J shed 1 base, with 14 bases lying between them. In nucleotides, the CDR3 is TGTGCCAGCAGCTTTTCGACAAGTGGGGGCACAGATACGCAGTATTTT. This encodes CASSFSTSGGTDTQYF.

This clone was seen more than once but under ten times. The V gene is TRBV5-3, the J gene TRBJ1-5; a weak D match, TRBD1 (5 bases). TRBV5-3 is identified as an open reading frame with a role that is uncertain. The CDR3 covers 14 residues. V was pared by 0 bases and J by 4 bases, with 8 bases between. CDR3 nucleotide sequence: TGTGCCAGAAGCTTGGGGGGGAAAAATCAGCCCCAGCATTTT. Its translation: CARSLGGKNQPQHF.

This clone was seen once. The chain recombines TRBV11-2 with TRBJ2-5; D is perhaps TRBD1 (5 bases). CDR1 is SGHAT and CDR2 is FQNNGV in the germline V gene. This CDR3 comprises 13 residues. V shed 2 bases and J shed 4 bases, with 8 bases lying between them. CDR3 nucleotide sequence: TGTGCCAGCAGCTTATGGGGCGGAGAGACCCAGTACTTC. Amino acid sequence: CASSLWGGETQYF.

Comment on this clone: Distinct nucleotide sequences in the sample also encode this CDR3. The chain is built from TRBV6-5 and TRBJ2-3; D call uncertain. The CDR3 totals 13 residues. The V end was cut by 2 bases, the J end by 2 bases, with 5 bases between. The V gene's germline CDR1 is MNHEY and CDR2 SVGAGI. CDR3 loop: CASSYRDTDTQYF. CDR3 nucleotides: TGTGCCAGCAGTTACAGGGACACAGATACGCAGTATTTT.

This chain joins TRBV9 and TRBJ1-2; 8 bases align to TRBD1. CDR3 size: 14 residues. The trim removed 4 bases at V and 3 bases at J, leaving 5 bases unmatched. CDR1 SGDLS and CDR2 YYNGEE come from the germline V gene. The DNA for the CDR3 is TGTGCCAGCAGCAAACGACAGGGGTACTATGGCTACACCTTC. Its protein is CASSKRQGYYGYTF.